This is a list of T cell receptor beta chains from one sample in a study of OX40 agonist ivuxolimab in advanced cancers. Profiled with immunoSEQ multiplex PCR; TCRdb holds only in-frame clones, not every one. The sample yields 20,000 to 25,000 clones, approximately 82% seen once. The sample in question was CD4+ or CD8+ T cells sorted from blood, obtained in a trial of the OX40 agonist ivuxolimab. These receptors were collected from an adult with an advanced solid tumor such as melanoma, head and neck, liver or kidney cancer. The CDR3 runs from the conserved cysteine through the conserved F or W. The order of the fields is D gene, clone size, V gene, J gene, CDR3 DNA, CDR3 protein. D genes are given only for firm matches. Where a row states a size, it is once, few, many or the class of an expanded clone; other rows omit it.

d_call: NA
clone_size: once
v_call: TRBV9
j_call: TRBJ2-7
cdr3_nt: TGTGCCAGCAGCGTAGCCCGGGACTCACGATCCTACGAGCAGTACTTC
cdr3_aa: CASSVARDSRSYEQYF

d_call: NA
clone_size: NA
v_call: TRBV13
j_call: TRBJ1-4
cdr3_nt: TGTGCCAGCAGCTTAAAGCTGGGTGAAAAACTGTTTTTT
cdr3_aa: CASSLKLGEKLFF

d_call: NA
clone_size: NA
v_call: TRBV6-5
j_call: TRBJ1-1
cdr3_nt: TGTGCCAGCACCTCCAGTGGGACTGAAGCTTTCTTT
cdr3_aa: CASTSSGTEAFF

d_call: NA
clone_size: once
v_call: TRBV25-1
j_call: TRBJ1-1
cdr3_nt: TGTGCCAGCAGTGTCCATACTGAAGCTTTCTTT
cdr3_aa: CASSVHTEAFF

d_call: TRBD1
clone_size: NA
v_call: TRBV6-5
j_call: TRBJ1-1
cdr3_nt: TGTGCCAGCAGTTACGGACAGGGGCGTGATCCTGAAGCTTTCTTT
cdr3_aa: CASSYGQGRDPEAFF

d_call: NA
clone_size: NA
v_call: TRBV7-9
j_call: TRBJ2-3
cdr3_nt: TGTGCCAGCAGCTTGAGCAGCGGTACAATAGATACGCAGTATTTT
cdr3_aa: CASSLSSGTIDTQYF

d_call: NA
clone_size: NA
v_call: TRBV4-1
j_call: TRBJ2-7
cdr3_nt: TGCGCCAGCAGCCGATGGACGGAGGCGCGAGAGCAGTACTTC
cdr3_aa: CASSRWTEAREQYF

d_call: NA
clone_size: NA
v_call: TRBV11-2
j_call: TRBJ2-3
cdr3_nt: TGTGCCAGCAGCGTGTCTCGCACAGATACGCAGTATTTT
cdr3_aa: CASSVSRTDTQYF

d_call: NA
clone_size: NA
v_call: TRBV30
j_call: TRBJ2-7
cdr3_nt: TGTGCCTGGAGGGGTGATACCTACGAGCAGTACTTC
cdr3_aa: CAWRGDTYEQYF

d_call: NA
clone_size: NA
v_call: TRBV12-2
j_call: TRBJ2-2
cdr3_nt: TGTGCAAGTCGCTTAGGATCTATCCCCCCCGGGGAGCTGTTTTTT
cdr3_aa: CASRLGSIPPGELFF

d_call: NA
clone_size: NA
v_call: TRBV25-1
j_call: TRBJ2-3
cdr3_nt: TGTGCCTGCAGTGATGGGGTAACGGGAGATGGCACAGATACGCAGTATTTT
cdr3_aa: CACSDGVTGDGTDTQYF

d_call: NA
clone_size: NA
v_call: TRBV27
j_call: TRBJ2-7
cdr3_nt: TGTGCCAGCACCCCCCTGACAGGAAACCTTCTCGAGCAGTACTTC
cdr3_aa: CASTPLTGNLLEQYF

d_call: TRBD1
clone_size: once
v_call: TRBV7-6
j_call: TRBJ1-4
cdr3_nt: TGTGCCAGCAGCTTAGCGGGGACAGGGCGTGAAAAACTGTTTTTT
cdr3_aa: CASSLAGTGREKLFF

d_call: NA
clone_size: NA
v_call: TRBV27
j_call: TRBJ2-3
cdr3_nt: TGTGCCATCACTAGACCCGGGGGTACGCAGTATTTT
cdr3_aa: CAITRPGGTQYF

d_call: TRBD1
clone_size: NA
v_call: TRBV19
j_call: TRBJ1-1
cdr3_nt: TGTGCCAGTAGTGTGACCTGGGACAGAAACACTGAAGCTTTCTTT
cdr3_aa: CASSVTWDRNTEAFF

d_call: NA
clone_size: NA
v_call: TRBV5-6
j_call: TRBJ2-3
cdr3_nt: TGTGCCAGCAGCCAAAGGTCCAGAGATACGCAGTATTTT
cdr3_aa: CASSQRSRDTQYF

d_call: NA
clone_size: NA
v_call: TRBV7-3
j_call: TRBJ2-3
cdr3_nt: TGTGCCAGCAGCTCCACAGGGTCTCAGACAGATACGCAGTATTTT
cdr3_aa: CASSSTGSQTDTQYF

d_call: TRBD1
clone_size: NA
v_call: TRBV28
j_call: TRBJ2-7
cdr3_nt: TGTGCCAGCAGTTCAGGGACAGGGAGGGGATACGAGCAGTACTTC
cdr3_aa: CASSSGTGRGYEQYF

d_call: TRBD1
clone_size: NA
v_call: TRBV13
j_call: TRBJ2-5
cdr3_nt: TGTGCCAGCAGCTCAGACAGGGTGGAGACCCAGTACTTC
cdr3_aa: CASSSDRVETQYF

d_call: TRBD1
clone_size: NA
v_call: TRBV15
j_call: TRBJ2-7
cdr3_nt: TGTGCCACCAGCAGTCCGGGGACAGGGGGTGACGAGCAGTACTTC
cdr3_aa: CATSSPGTGGDEQYF

d_call: NA
clone_size: NA
v_call: TRBV6-5
j_call: TRBJ2-5
cdr3_nt: TGTGCCAGCAGTTACGGGCTAGCGAGGGAGACCCAGTACTTC
cdr3_aa: CASSYGLARETQYF

d_call: TRBD1
clone_size: NA
v_call: TRBV5-5
j_call: TRBJ1-5
cdr3_nt: TGTGCCAGCAGCGAACAGGGGGGAGGTTATAGCAATCAGCCCCAGCATTTT
cdr3_aa: CASSEQGGGYSNQPQHF

d_call: NA
clone_size: once
v_call: TRBV29-1
j_call: TRBJ2-7
cdr3_nt: TGCAGCGTTGTCCCTGACCTCTATATCTACGAGCAGTACTTC
cdr3_aa: CSVVPDLYIYEQYF

d_call: TRBD2
clone_size: NA
v_call: TRBV5-8
j_call: TRBJ2-3
cdr3_nt: TGTGCCAGCACCTGGGGACTAGCGGGAGGCACAGATACGCAGTATTTT
cdr3_aa: CASTWGLAGGTDTQYF

d_call: TRBD1
clone_size: NA
v_call: TRBV11-1
j_call: TRBJ2-7
cdr3_nt: TGTGCCAGCAGCGAGGGACAGTACTACGAGCAGTACTTC
cdr3_aa: CASSEGQYYEQYF

d_call: NA
clone_size: NA
v_call: TRBV7-7
j_call: TRBJ2-5
cdr3_nt: TGTGCTAGCAGCTTAGGTCCGGGTGCAGAGACCCAGTACTTC
cdr3_aa: CASSLGPGAETQYF

d_call: TRBD2
clone_size: NA
v_call: TRBV7-2
j_call: TRBJ2-2
cdr3_nt: TGTGCCAGCAGCTTAGCGCAGAGCGGGAGGTACATCGGGGAGCTGTTTTTT
cdr3_aa: CASSLAQSGRYIGELFF

d_call: NA
clone_size: few
v_call: TRBV5-4
j_call: TRBJ2-7
cdr3_nt: TGTGCCAGCAGCTTGTTCTACGAGCAGTACTTC
cdr3_aa: CASSLFYEQYF

d_call: TRBD2
clone_size: NA
v_call: TRBV5-1
j_call: TRBJ2-5
cdr3_nt: TGCGCCAGCAGCTTGGTGTCTAGCGGAGTGAAAGAGACCCAGTACTTC
cdr3_aa: CASSLVSSGVKETQYF

d_call: NA
clone_size: NA
v_call: TRBV28
j_call: TRBJ1-3
cdr3_nt: TGTGCCAGCAGTCCGGCCGGCTCTGGAAACACCATATATTTT
cdr3_aa: CASSPAGSGNTIYF

d_call: TRBD1
clone_size: NA
v_call: TRBV4-1
j_call: TRBJ1-3
cdr3_nt: TGCGCCAGCAGCCAAGGACAGGGGAACGGAAACACCATATATTTT
cdr3_aa: CASSQGQGNGNTIYF

d_call: NA
clone_size: NA
v_call: TRBV28
j_call: TRBJ2-1
cdr3_nt: TGTGCCAGCAGTTTAACCATGAGCTCCTACAATGAGCAGTTCTTC
cdr3_aa: CASSLTMSSYNEQFF

d_call: NA
clone_size: once
v_call: TRBV13
j_call: TRBJ2-1
cdr3_nt: TGTGCCAGCAGCCTCGGCGGGTTCACCTCCTACAATGAGCAGTTCTTC
cdr3_aa: CASSLGGFTSYNEQFF

d_call: NA
clone_size: NA
v_call: TRBV28
j_call: TRBJ2-5
cdr3_nt: TGTGCCAGCAGTTTGGAGGGCGCGGGGGAGACCCAGTACTTC
cdr3_aa: CASSLEGAGETQYF

d_call: NA
clone_size: NA
v_call: TRBV13
j_call: TRBJ2-2
cdr3_nt: TGTGCCAGCAGCTCCTCCGTCGGGGAGCTGTTTTTT
cdr3_aa: CASSSSVGELFF

d_call: NA
clone_size: NA
v_call: TRBV4-1
j_call: TRBJ2-7
cdr3_nt: TGCGCCAGCAGCCTCTCTAGGAGCGGCTCCTACGAGCAGTACTTC
cdr3_aa: CASSLSRSGSYEQYF

d_call: TRBD2
clone_size: NA
v_call: TRBV6-6
j_call: TRBJ2-1
cdr3_nt: TGTGCCAGCAGGCTACTAGCGGGAGGGACCTACAATGAGCAGTTCTTC
cdr3_aa: CASRLLAGGTYNEQFF

d_call: TRBD1
clone_size: NA
v_call: TRBV4-1
j_call: TRBJ1-6
cdr3_nt: TGCGCCAGCAGCCCCGAACCGGGACAGGGCAATTCACCCCTCCACTTT
cdr3_aa: CASSPEPGQGNSPLHF

d_call: NA
clone_size: NA
v_call: TRBV5-4
j_call: TRBJ2-7
cdr3_nt: TGTGCCAGCACCCAGAGAGGCACCTACGAGCAGTACTTC
cdr3_aa: CASTQRGTYEQYF

d_call: NA
clone_size: NA
v_call: TRBV5-1
j_call: TRBJ2-7
cdr3_nt: TGCGCCAGCAGCTCGGACTTGGGCCGACGCGAGCAGTACTTC
cdr3_aa: CASSSDLGRREQYF

d_call: NA
clone_size: NA
v_call: TRBV30
j_call: TRBJ1-2
cdr3_nt: TGTGCCTGGAGCCTGGGGCAGGGGAGTCTTGGCTACACCTTC
cdr3_aa: CAWSLGQGSLGYTF

d_call: NA
clone_size: NA
v_call: TRBV9
j_call: TRBJ2-7
cdr3_nt: TGTGCCAGCAGCGTTACAGGGACCCCCCACGAGCAGTACTTC
cdr3_aa: CASSVTGTPHEQYF

d_call: NA
clone_size: once
v_call: TRBV5-1
j_call: TRBJ1-1
cdr3_nt: TGCGCCAGCAGCCCCTTACCCGGGGGGATGAACACTGAAGCTTTCTTT
cdr3_aa: CASSPLPGGMNTEAFF

d_call: TRBD1
clone_size: NA
v_call: TRBV30
j_call: TRBJ2-7
cdr3_nt: TGTGCCTGGAGTGTTGGAGCGGGACAGGGGTACGAGCAGTACTTC
cdr3_aa: CAWSVGAGQGYEQYF

d_call: NA
clone_size: NA
v_call: TRBV6-5
j_call: TRBJ2-7
cdr3_nt: TGTGCCAGCAGTTACCTGGTAGGGGAACCCTACGAGCAGTACTTC
cdr3_aa: CASSYLVGEPYEQYF

d_call: NA
clone_size: NA
v_call: TRBV6-5
j_call: TRBJ2-7
cdr3_nt: TGTGCCAGCAGTCAAGGACTAGGGGGCTCCTACGAGCAGTACTTC
cdr3_aa: CASSQGLGGSYEQYF

d_call: NA
clone_size: NA
v_call: TRBV6-5
j_call: TRBJ2-7
cdr3_nt: TGTGCCAGCAGTTATCCAAATTCCTACGAGCAGTACTTC
cdr3_aa: CASSYPNSYEQYF

d_call: NA
clone_size: NA
v_call: TRBV6-1
j_call: TRBJ1-1
cdr3_nt: TGTGCCAGCAGTGATTTTGACCTCGAAGCTTTCTTT
cdr3_aa: CASSDFDLEAFF

d_call: NA
clone_size: NA
v_call: TRBV28
j_call: TRBJ1-1
cdr3_nt: TGTGCCAGCAGTTTTGAGAACACTGAAGCTTTCTTT
cdr3_aa: CASSFENTEAFF

d_call: TRBD2
clone_size: NA
v_call: TRBV19
j_call: TRBJ2-7
cdr3_nt: TGTGCCAGTAGTACCTCCGGAGCGGGAGGGTTCTACGAGCAGTACTTC
cdr3_aa: CASSTSGAGGFYEQYF

d_call: NA
clone_size: NA
v_call: TRBV9
j_call: TRBJ2-2
cdr3_nt: TGTGCCAGCAGCGTAGGACCCGGGGAGCTGTTTTTT
cdr3_aa: CASSVGPGELFF